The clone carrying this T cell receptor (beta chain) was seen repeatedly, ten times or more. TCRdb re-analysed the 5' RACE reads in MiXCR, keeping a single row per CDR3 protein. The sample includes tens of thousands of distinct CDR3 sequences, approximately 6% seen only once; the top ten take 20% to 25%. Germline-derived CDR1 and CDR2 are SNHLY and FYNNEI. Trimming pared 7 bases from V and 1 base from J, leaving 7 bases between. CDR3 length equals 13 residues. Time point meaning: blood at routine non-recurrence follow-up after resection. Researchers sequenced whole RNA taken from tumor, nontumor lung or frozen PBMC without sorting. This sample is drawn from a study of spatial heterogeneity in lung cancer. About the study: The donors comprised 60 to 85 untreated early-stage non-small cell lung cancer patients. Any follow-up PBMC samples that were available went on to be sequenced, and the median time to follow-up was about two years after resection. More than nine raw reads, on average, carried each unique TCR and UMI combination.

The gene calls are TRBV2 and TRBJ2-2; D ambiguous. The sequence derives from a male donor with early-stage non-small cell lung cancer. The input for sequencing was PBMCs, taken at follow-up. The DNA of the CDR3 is TGTGCCAGCATGGCAGGGAACACCGGGGAGCTGTTTTTT. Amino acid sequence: CASMAGNTGELFF. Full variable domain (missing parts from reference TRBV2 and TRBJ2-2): EPEVTQTPSHQVTQMGQEVILRCVPISNHLYFYWYRQILGQKVEFLVSFYNNEISEKSEIFDDQFSVERPDGSNFTLKIRSTKLEDSAMYFCASMAGNTGELFFGEGSRLTVL.